The 23 T cell receptor beta chains listed next were all sequenced from one sample in a study of T cells in Graves' hyperthyroidism and ophthalmopathy. Amplified regions were TCR beta CDR3 sequences from RNA transcripts. An initial round of RT-PCR targeting the TCR CDR3 relied on the HTBI primer set. TCRdb re-called the multiplex PCR reads with MiXCR, one entry per CDR3 protein. The data show 450,000 to 550,000 distinct CDR3 sequences, with approximately 24% seen just once and about 11% held by the top ten. Sequenced input: blood. These receptors all stem from a woman in her twenties or thirties with Graves' ophthalmopathy.

Many counts were recorded for this clonotype. The chain employs TRBV27 and TRBJ1-1; D not resolved. The CDR3 totals 15 residues. V was cut by 0 bases and J by 3 bases, with 11 bases left in between. Germline V gives CDR1 MNHEY, CDR2 SMNVEV (reference sequence). CDR3 residues: CASSLSPAGHTEAFF. The CDR3 DNA sequence: TGTGCCAGCAGTTTATCCCCCGCCGGCCACACTGAAGCTTTCTTT.

This clonotype was detected many times. The rearrangement links TRBV28 to TRBJ2-7, with 9 bases that match TRBD1. The CDR3 is 15 amino acids. V lost 8 bases and J lost 0; bases outside the gene matches: 8. CDR1 is MDHEN and CDR2 is SYDVKM in the germline V gene. As DNA, the CDR3 is TGTGCCAGCCGCGTACAGGGGGCGGCCTCCTACGAGCAGTACTTC. As protein: CASRVQGAASYEQYF.

This clonotype was counted at least ten times. The V call is TRBV20-1, the J call TRBJ2-7; weak D call: TRBD1 (6 bases). This CDR3 comprises 14 residues. Trimming cost V 5 bases and J 4 bases, with 18 bases left between them. The V gene's germline CDR1 is DFQATT and CDR2 SNEGSKA (reference sequence). The CDR3 reads CSAHNMDSLYEQYF. Here the CDR3 DNA reads TGCAGTGCTCACAATATGGACAGCCTTTACGAGCAGTACTTC.

The chain has TRBV28 and TRBJ2-7; D remains ambiguous. V lost 5 bases and J 1 base, leaving 15 bases between the germline ends. The germline V gene has CDR1 MDHEN and CDR2 SYDVKM. This CDR3 contains 15 residues. The CDR3 is CASSPPRAPSYEQYF. DNA of the CDR3: TGTGCCAGCAGTCCCCCTAGGGCCCCGTCCTACGAGCAGTACTTC.

This clonotype showed up just a few times. V gene TRBV7-8 combines with J gene TRBJ1-1; perhaps TRBD1 as D (5 bases). The CDR3 runs 13 residues. CDR1 and CDR2 (germline): SGHVS, FQNEAQ. V dropped 5 bases and J dropped 13 bases, with 20 bases sitting between them. The CDR3 is CASSQLREGHRFF. CDR3 DNA: TGTGCCAGCAGCCAACTAAGGGAGGGGCATCGTTTCTTT.

The chain couples TRBV6-1 to TRBJ1-5; TRBD1 agrees at 10 bases. CDR1 is MNHNS and CDR2 is SASEGT in the germline V gene. This CDR3 contains 15 residues. V lost 7 bases and J lost 6; bases outside the gene matches: 9. For the CDR3, the DNA is TGTGCCAGCACCGAAGACAGGGGGCTCGGTCAGCCCCAGCATTTT. It yields the protein CASTEDRGLGQPQHF.

This clonotype was seen ten or more times. This chain uses TRBV6-2 or TRBV6-3 with TRBJ2-2, with 10 bases matching TRBD2. Germline CDR1 is MNHEY and CDR2 is SVGEGT. V was pared by 7 bases and J by 8 bases, with 10 bases of the junction left unmatched. The CDR3 extends over 15 amino acids. CDR3 in DNA: TGTGCCAGCAATGAATTACCGGGACTAGCGGGGGAGCTGTTTTTT. Protein: CASNELPGLAGELFF.

The genes are TRBV6-2 or TRBV6-3 and TRBJ2-5; D remains ambiguous. Between the trimmed V and J ends, which lost 4 bases and 5 bases, there was a span of 26 bases. CDR1 MNHEY and CDR2 SVGEGT come from the germline V gene. This CDR3 spans 18 amino acids. CDR3 protein: CASSFPIQTEAFMETQYF. The CDR3 DNA reads TGTGCCAGCAGTTTCCCGATCCAGACTGAAGCATTCATGGAGACCCAGTACTTC.

This clonotype has more than one count but fewer than ten. This chain connects TRBV7-6 to TRBJ2-5, with D hard to call. The CDR3 is made up of 14 amino acids. V lost 0 bases and J 1 base, leaving 6 bases between the germline ends. Germline CDR1 is SGHVS and CDR2 is FNYEAQ. The CDR3 here is CASSLASFQETQYF. DNA for the CDR3: TGTGCCAGCAGCTTAGCGTCGTTCCAAGAGACCCAGTACTTC.

There are many counts of this clonotype. The chain links TRBV12-3 or TRBV12-4 to TRBJ1-5, with a tentative D call TRBD1 (5 bases). The CDR3 has 15 amino acids. V lost 8 bases, J lost 0 bases, and 14 bases lay in between. The CDR3 sequence is CASRTTADSNQPQHF. As DNA, the CDR3 is TGTGCCAGCCGAACGACAGCTGATAGCAATCAGCCCCAGCATTTT.

This clonotype was recorded many times. The rearrangement links TRBV19 to TRBJ2-7; TRBD2 matches 12 bases. The V gene's germline CDR1 is LNHDA and CDR2 SQIVND (reference sequence). CDR3 length: 14 amino acids. V gave up 7 bases and J gave up 0 bases; unmatched junction bases: 1. The CDR3 region is CASKTSGSSYEQYF. Written as DNA, the CDR3 is TGTGCCAGTAAGACTAGCGGGAGCTCCTACGAGCAGTACTTC.

This clonotype was picked up one time. The chain uses TRBV12-3 or TRBV12-4 and TRBJ1-6, with 10 positions matching TRBD1. After removal of 7 bases from V and 9 bases from J, the junction contained 12 bases not matched to a gene. The CDR3 sequence is 16 residues long. The CDR3 DNA is TGTGCCAGCACCCTTATAGGGGGACAGGGGACTTCACCCCTCCACTTT. Its protein is CASTLIGGQGTSPLHF.

This clonotype was found a few times. The V gene is TRBV6-1, the J gene TRBJ1-5; D is uncertain. The CDR3 loop spans 15 amino acids. Between the trimmed V and J ends, which lost 5 bases and 1 base, there was a span of 12 bases. CDR1 and CDR2 (germline): MNHNS, SASEGT. In DNA form, the CDR3 reads TGTGCCAGCAGTAGGGTCCGGTGGAGCAATCAGCCCCAGCATTTT. This gives the protein CASSRVRWSNQPQHF.

This clonotype was seen many times. The chain couples TRBV6-5 to TRBJ2-3; a weak D match, TRBD2 (6 bases). Deletions cut 4 bases from V and 0 bases from J, with 8 bases between. Germline V CDR1 and CDR2: MNHEY, SVGAGI. This CDR3 spans 14 amino acids. The CDR3 DNA reads as TGTGCCAGCAGTTCGGGACTTAGCACAGATACGCAGTATTTT. This translates into CASSSGLSTDTQYF.

This clonotype was counted at least ten times. This chain links TRBV6-2 or TRBV6-3 with TRBJ2-7; no reliable D call. The germline CDR1 and CDR2 sequences are MNHEY and SVGEGT. The CDR3 has 15 residues. V lost 2 bases and J lost 0, with 11 bases in between. CDR3 in DNA: TGTGCCAGCAGTTACGTGGGCTTGAGCTCCTACGAGCAGTACTTC. Translated: CASSYVGLSSYEQYF.

This clonotype was seen repeatedly, ten times or more. The gene calls are TRBV12-3 or TRBV12-4 and TRBJ1-2; 7 positions match TRBD1. The CDR3 runs 15 residues. V gave up 1 base and J gave up 5 bases; unmatched junction bases: 7. The CDR3 nucleotides read TGTGCCAGCAGTTTAGGAGTTGGGACAGAATATGGCTACACCTTC. Its protein product is CASSLGVGTEYGYTF.

This clonotype was observed many times. The CDR3 DNA sequence: TGCAGTGCTATGTCAGCGACACCGAACTATGGCTACACCTTC. Translating gives CSAMSATPNYGYTF. The chain recombines TRBV20-1 with TRBJ1-2; D not resolved. CDR1 is DFQATT, CDR2 SNEGSKA, per germline (reference sequence). The CDR3 runs 14 residues. V was pared by 4 bases and J by 2 bases, with 14 bases between.

The gene calls are TRBV2 and TRBJ2-4, with D perhaps matching TRBD1 (5 bases). Trimming took off 0 bases at V and 0 bases at J, with 12 bases between the two ends. The CDR3 is 17 residues long. Germline CDR1 is SNHLY and CDR2 is FYNNEI. This CDR3 reads CASSEAYSGIAKNIQYF. CDR3 nucleotide sequence: TGTGCCAGCAGTGAAGCGTATTCAGGGATAGCCAAAAACATTCAGTACTTC.

J is TRBJ1-1 and V is TRBV11-3; a possible D gene is TRBD1 (5 bases). The ends were cut back, 1 base at V and 3 bases at J, with 27 bases in the middle. The V gene's germline CDR1 is SGHNT and CDR2 YENEEA. The length of the CDR3 is 20 residues. CDR3 amino acids: CASSLVYIQAQVALDTEAFF. CDR3 sequence (DNA): TGTGCCAGCAGCTTAGTTTACATACAGGCCCAGGTAGCATTGGACACTGAAGCTTTCTTT.

This clonotype came up many times. The V gene is TRBV19, the J gene TRBJ1-5; 7 nucleotides align to TRBD1. V dropped 5 bases and J dropped 3; count of bases not matched to a gene: 4. The germline gives CDR1 LNHDA, CDR2 SQIVND (reference sequence). The CDR3 has 14 residues. The CDR3 sequence is CASSWDSFNQPQHF. CDR3 sequence (DNA): TGTGCCAGTAGTTGGGACAGCTTCAATCAGCCCCAGCATTTT.

V is TRBV6-1 and J is TRBJ1-2; D not certain. CDR1 is MNHNS and CDR2 is SASEGT in the germline V gene. The CDR3 sequence is 13 residues long. V shed 10 bases and J shed 8 bases, with 20 bases lying between them. The CDR3 sequence is CATKDPGKRGYTF. The CDR3 DNA follows: TGTGCCACCAAGGATCCGGGGAAGAGGGGCTACACCTTC.

This clonotype was detected ten times or more. The rearrangement joins TRBV5-1 to TRBJ1-2; D perhaps matches TRBD1 (5 bases). Germline-derived CDR1 and CDR2 are SGHRS and YFSETQ. Trimming pared 0 bases from V and 2 bases from J, leaving 14 bases between. The CDR3 length is 16 residues. As DNA, the CDR3 is TGCGCCAGCAGCTTGGCCGGAGGGGAGAGAAACTATGGCTACACCTTC. Amino acid sequence: CASSLAGGERNYGYTF.

This clonotype showed up many times. The rearrangement links TRBV5-1 to TRBJ1-1; 7 nucleotides line up with TRBD1. Germline CDR1 is SGHRS and CDR2 is YFSETQ. The CDR3 sequence is 13 residues long. The trim removed 3 bases at V and 4 bases at J, leaving 3 bases unmatched. CDR3: CASSWGQSTEAFF. Here the CDR3 DNA reads TGCGCCAGCAGCTGGGGACAGAGCACTGAAGCTTTCTTT.